The clone carrying this TCR beta chain was observed a handful of times. The data are from a study of blood T cell repertoires in COVID-19. Study at large: The cDNA or gDNA used as material had been derived from T cells, B-cell-depleted T cells, or PBMCs.

In the source study's methods: Researchers report that nucleated cell counts were estimated from reference gene primer amplification. Profiling relied on immunoSEQ multiplex PCR, and the TCRdb table lists in-frame clones only, not all of them. V and J calls and clone size follow that table, whereas D and trimming were derived from the DNA. Of 100,000 to 150,000 clones in the sample, about 74% were seen once. Germline-derived CDR1 and CDR2 are MDHEN and SYDVKM. V shed 6 bases and J shed 0 bases, with 30 bases lying between them. The CDR3 is 21 residues long. The rearrangement uses TRBV28 and TRBJ1-5; tentative D call: TRBD1 (6 bases). Material for sequencing was peripheral blood. The clonotype was recovered from a man older than 75 with COVID-19, enrolled during active disease. In nucleotides, the CDR3 is TGTGCCAGCAGCCCCAACCCCTTGACAGGTGTGGGGCCTTATAGCAATCAGCCCCAGCATTTT. Translating gives CASSPNPLTGVGPYSNQPQHF.